One T cell receptor (beta chain) is described in this entry. Germline V gene sequence: CDR1 MDHEN, CDR2 SYDVKM. This CDR3 contains 15 residues. V was cut by 2 bases and J by 4 bases, with 13 bases left in between. This specimen comes from a study of radiation and T cells in renal cell carcinoma. The time point: blood 2 weeks post-SBRT. The treatment is: 15 Gy SBRT to primary tumor, nephrectomy 4 weeks later. Libraries were prepared by immunoSEQ multiplex PCR; TCRdb keeps only in-frame clonotypes and omits some of them. The table lists about 47,000 clones, 80% of them singletons, with about 30% in the top ten.

This clonotype was sampled from an older woman with renal cell carcinoma. Sequencing was performed on blood, taken from a patient whose treatment included radiotherapy and nephrectomy. The J gene is TRBJ2-3, the V gene TRBV28, with D possibly matching TRBD1 (7 bases). The CDR3 DNA reads TGTGCCAGCAGTTTACAGGGGGGTGGCGCAGATACGCAGTATTTT. This codes for CASSLQGGGADTQYF.